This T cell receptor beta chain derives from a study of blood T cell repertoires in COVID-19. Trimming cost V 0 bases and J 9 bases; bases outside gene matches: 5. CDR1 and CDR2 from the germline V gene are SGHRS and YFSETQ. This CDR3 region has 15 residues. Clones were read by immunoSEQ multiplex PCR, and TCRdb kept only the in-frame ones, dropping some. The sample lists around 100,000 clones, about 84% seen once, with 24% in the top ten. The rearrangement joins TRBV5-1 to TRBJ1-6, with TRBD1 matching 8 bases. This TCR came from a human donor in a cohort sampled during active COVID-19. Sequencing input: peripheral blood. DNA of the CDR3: TGCGCCAGCAGCTTGGGGACAGGGACGAGTTCACCCCTCCACTTT. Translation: CASSLGTGTSSPLHF. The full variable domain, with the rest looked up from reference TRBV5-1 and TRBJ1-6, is KAGVTQTPRYLIKTRGQQVTLSCSPISGHRSVSWYQQTPGQGLQFLFEYFSETQRNKGNFPGRFSGRQFSNSRSEMNVSTLELGDSALYLCASSLGTGTSSPLHFGNGTRLTVT.